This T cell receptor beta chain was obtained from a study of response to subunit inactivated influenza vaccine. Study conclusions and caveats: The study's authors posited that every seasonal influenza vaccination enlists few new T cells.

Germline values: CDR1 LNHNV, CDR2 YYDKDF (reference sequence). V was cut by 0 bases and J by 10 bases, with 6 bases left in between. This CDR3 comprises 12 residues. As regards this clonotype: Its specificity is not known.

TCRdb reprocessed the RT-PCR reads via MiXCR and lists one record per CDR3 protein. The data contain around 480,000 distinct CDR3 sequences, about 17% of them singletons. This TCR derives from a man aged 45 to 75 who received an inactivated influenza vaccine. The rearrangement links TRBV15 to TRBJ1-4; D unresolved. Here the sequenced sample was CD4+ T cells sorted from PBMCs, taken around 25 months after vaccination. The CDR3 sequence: CATSREIGKLFF. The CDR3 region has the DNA TGTGCCACCAGCAGAGAAATCGGAAAACTGTTTTTT.